This TCR beta chain appears in the sequencing data of a study of shared clonotypes between healthy human individuals. The assay was carried out at the deep level. The repertoire was sequenced with immunoSEQ multiplex PCR; TCRdb's copy has only in-frame clones and lacks some. The profile shows 600,000 to 700,000 clones, approximately 73% of them singletons. Comment on this clone: Its antigen remains unidentified.

The CDR3 length is 15 residues. V lost 4 bases to trimming and J lost 0 bases, with 13 bases between them. CDR1 and CDR2 (germline): SGHRS, YFSETQ. Findings and caveats of the study: A reduction in generation probabilities was seen for non-shared clonotypes relative to those shared by all four donors.

Sequencing used memory CD4+ T cells sorted from blood. Subset noted: CD45RA-negative fraction. This TCR derives from a woman under 40 in good health. The chain employs TRBV5-1 and TRBJ1-1, with D tentatively TRBD1 (6 bases). CDR3 sequence (DNA): TGCGCCAGCAGCCCTCCGGGACAAGTGAACACTGAAGCTTTCTTT. Amino acids: CASSPPGQVNTEAFF.